The 20 T cell receptor beta chains reported below all come from one sample, sequenced in a study of T cells in Graves' hyperthyroidism and ophthalmopathy. Using RNA transcripts as the source, TCR beta CDR3 regions were amplified. The HTBI primer set drove a first-round RT-PCR of the TCR CDR3. TCRdb re-called the multiplex PCR reads through MiXCR, storing one row per CDR3 protein. Counted here are about 580,000 distinct CDR3 sequences, more than 11% occurring once; the ten biggest clones make up roughly 5.5%. The sample taken for sequencing was blood. These TCRs come from a woman aged 30 to 39 with Graves' hyperthyroidism that later progressed to Graves' ophthalmopathy.

This clonotype showed up many times. The CDR3 sequence: CSVEGRDRVAGANVLTF. For the CDR3, the DNA is TGCAGCGTTGAAGGGAGAGACAGGGTAGCTGGGGCCAACGTCCTGACTTTC. The gene calls are TRBV29-1 and TRBJ2-6; 7 nucleotides agree with TRBD1. CDR3 length: 17 residues. The V segment lost 1 base and the J segment 2 bases; nucleotides outside the gene matches: 8. The V gene's germline CDR1 is SQVTM and CDR2 ANQGSEA.

This clonotype was counted ten times or more. The V gene is TRBV3-1, the J gene TRBJ1-2; D is unclear. The germline CDR1 and CDR2 sequences are LGHDT and YNNKEL (reference sequence). V was cut by 1 base and J by 4 bases, with 13 bases left in between. The CDR3 runs to 15 residues. CDR3 in DNA: TGTGCCAGCAGCCAAGTCCCCGACGGTTCCTATGGCTACACCTTC. Residues: CASSQVPDGSYGYTF.

This clonotype was counted ten times or more. V gene TRBV5-1 combines with J gene TRBJ2-7, with 7 positions matching TRBD1. The germline V gene has CDR1 SGHRS and CDR2 YFSETQ. The CDR3 covers 16 residues. Trimming took 4 bases from V and 0 from J; bases not matched to a gene: 10. The CDR3: CASSPAWDRDSYEQYF. The CDR3 DNA reads as TGCGCCAGCAGCCCGGCATGGGACAGAGACTCCTACGAGCAGTACTTC. Filled out from reference TRBV5-1 and TRBJ2-7, the complete variable domain reads KAGVTQTPRYLIKTRGQQVTLSCSPISGHRSVSWYQQTPGQGLQFLFEYFSETQRNKGNFPGRFSGRQFSNSRSEMNVSTLELGDSALYLCASSPAWDRDSYEQYFGPGTRLTVT.

In its sample, this clonotype was seen many times. This chain connects TRBV12-3 or TRBV12-4 to TRBJ1-2; perhaps TRBD1 as D (5 bases). Trimming took 2 bases from V and 9 from J, leaving 16 bases between them. CDR3 size: 14 residues. The CDR3 loop reads CASSLISYTGSYTF. CDR3 nucleotides: TGTGCCAGCAGTTTAATCTCTTATACAGGAAGCTACACCTTC.

This clonotype was counted at least ten times. The J gene is TRBJ1-2, the V gene TRBV2; D possibly corresponds to TRBD1 (5 bases). CDR3 length: 13 residues. Germline-derived CDR1 and CDR2 are SNHLY and FYNNEI. Trimming removed 4 bases at V and 2 bases at J, with 8 bases between. The CDR3 DNA is TGTGCCAGCAGTGTTAAGGGGAACTATGGCTACACCTTC. Residues: CASSVKGNYGYTF.

This clonotype was seen a handful of times. The rearrangement uses TRBV9 and TRBJ2-3, with 8 bases that match TRBD2. The CDR3 has 14 residues. The germline gives CDR1 SGDLS, CDR2 YYNGEE. V lost 6 bases, J lost 4 bases, and 7 bases stayed unmatched. CDR3 bases: TGTGCCAGCAATCACGGGAGGGGGGCAGATACGCAGTATTTT. This codes for CASNHGRGADTQYF.

Many counts were recorded for this clonotype. The rearrangement links TRBV28 to TRBJ1-2; TRBD1 matches 7 bases. Germline CDR1 MDHEN, CDR2 SYDVKM. The J segment lost 4 bases and the V segment lost 10 bases, leaving 6 bases of the junction unmatched. This CDR3 is built from 12 residues. DNA for the CDR3: TGTGCCACCAGGGACAGCCTCTATGGCTACACCTTC. This sequence encodes CATRDSLYGYTF.

This chain connects TRBV6-2 or TRBV6-3 to TRBJ1-4; no definite D call. Germline CDR1 and CDR2: MNHEY and SVGEGT. This CDR3 is 13 amino acids long. The V and J ends lost 5 bases and 8 bases respectively, with 12 bases between them. The CDR3 nucleotides read TGTGCCAGCAGTCGCCCTGTCGAGGAAAAACTGTTTTTT. This encodes CASSRPVEEKLFF.

This clonotype was observed at least ten times. This chain connects TRBV7-8 to TRBJ2-7; the D gene is possibly TRBD2 (6 bases). With 5 bases removed from V and 1 base from J, the gap between germline ends came to 21 bases. CDR1 SGHVS and CDR2 FQNEAQ come from the germline V gene. The CDR3 contains 17 residues. CDR3 sequence (DNA): TGTGCCAGCAGCAGCCCTCTCCACGGGAGAACTTCCTACGAGCAGTACTTC. Its translation is CASSSPLHGRTSYEQYF.

This clonotype was observed many times. The genes are TRBV6-1 and TRBJ1-2, with D perhaps TRBD1 (5 bases). This CDR3 contains 13 residues. The germline CDR1 and CDR2 sequences are MNHNS and SASEGT. The germline V and J ends were trimmed by 8 bases and 5 bases, with 15 bases remaining between them. The CDR3: CASSTEGIYGYTF. CDR3 sequence (DNA): TGTGCCAGCTCAACTGAGGGGATTTATGGCTACACCTTC.

This clonotype has a single count. This CDR3 reads CSAAGLAGTYNEQFF. The DNA of the CDR3 is TGCAGTGCTGCCGGACTAGCGGGAACCTACAATGAGCAGTTCTTC. The chain is built from TRBV20-1 and TRBJ2-1; 12 nucleotides align to TRBD2. The CDR3 extends over 15 amino acids. The germline gives CDR1 DFQATT, CDR2 SNEGSKA (reference sequence). With V trimmed by 5 bases and J by 2 bases, 4 bases remained unmatched.

In its sample, this clonotype was seen many times. The chain links TRBV30 to TRBJ1-2; 8 bases line up with TRBD1. Per germline, CDR1 GTSNPN and CDR2 SVGIG (reference sequence). The CDR3 contains 17 residues. V dropped 3 bases and J dropped 4; count of bases not matched to a gene: 16. The CDR3 DNA is TGTGCCTGGAGAACGGTCCCGGGGACAGGCCCGGCCTATGGCTACACCTTC. It specifies CAWRTVPGTGPAYGYTF.

Only a few counts were recorded for this clonotype. V usage is TRBV7-2 and J usage is TRBJ1-1; D remains ambiguous. Germline lookup yields CDR1 SGHTA and CDR2 FQGNSA. The CDR3 has 13 amino acids. The V end was cut by 1 base, the J end by 3 bases, with 6 bases between. The CDR3 DNA reads TGTGCCAGCAGCTTAGGTATGGACACTGAAGCTTTCTTT. Protein: CASSLGMDTEAFF.

This clonotype was detected many times. CDR3 in amino acids: CASSLSSMGETQYF. The CDR3 DNA sequence: TGTGCCAGCAGTTTATCCAGCATGGGTGAGACCCAGTACTTC. This chain uses TRBV27 with TRBJ2-5; D call uncertain. Trimming shortened V by 0 bases and J by 5 bases, and 10 bases separated the two germline ends. Germline CDR1 reads MNHEY; CDR2 reads SMNVEV (reference sequence). This CDR3 comprises 14 residues.

This clonotype has ten or more counts. This sequence joins TRBV28 and TRBJ1-1, with 7 nucleotides matching TRBD1. The CDR3 has 15 residues. V trimming: 6 bases; J trimming: 4 bases; junction bases outside the gene matches: 11. Per the germline V gene, CDR1 is MDHEN and CDR2 is SYDVKM. This chain's CDR3 is CASSRRRQGGTEAFF. DNA of the CDR3: TGTGCCAGCAGCCGCCGACGTCAGGGGGGCACTGAAGCTTTCTTT.

This chain joins TRBV14 and TRBJ2-5, with D possibly matching TRBD2 (5 bases). This CDR3 region has 15 residues. Per the germline V gene, CDR1 is SGHDN and CDR2 is FVKESK. Trimming took 5 bases from V and 5 from J, leaving 18 bases between them. The CDR3 protein is CASSSRTWYVETQYF. CDR3 sequence (DNA): TGTGCCAGCAGCTCGAGGACTTGGTATGTGGAGACCCAGTACTTC.

This clonotype came up many times. V gene TRBV15 combines with J gene TRBJ2-1, with D tentatively TRBD2 (6 bases). In germline, CDR1 is LNHNV, CDR2 YYDKDF (reference sequence). Trimming took off 6 bases at V and 1 base at J, with 10 bases between the two ends. The CDR3 sequence is 14 residues long. The CDR3: CATSGGESYNEQFF. CDR3 coding DNA: TGTGCCACCAGTGGAGGGGAATCCTACAATGAGCAGTTCTTC.

This clonotype occurred many times. CDR3 sequence reads: CASILPDRGNTGELFF. The CDR3 nucleotides read TGTGCCAGCATCCTCCCGGACAGGGGGAATACCGGGGAGCTGTTTTTT. The chain has TRBV12-3 or TRBV12-4 and TRBJ2-2; 10 bases map to TRBD1. V lost 7 bases and J lost 5; bases outside the gene matches: 10. The CDR3 has 16 residues.

The CDR3 region has the DNA TGTGCCATCAGTGAGGAAGGGGATAATTCACCCCTCCACTTT. Amino acid sequence: CAISEEGDNSPLHF. This chain uses TRBV10-3 with TRBJ1-6; possible D gene TRBD1, 5 bases. The CDR3 spans 14 residues. V was clipped by 2 bases and J by 5 bases, with 7 bases between them. Germline values: CDR1 ENHRY, CDR2 SYGVKD.

This clonotype was counted many times. The chain recombines TRBV6-2 or TRBV6-3 with TRBJ2-6, with D maybe TRBD2 (6 bases). Trimming pared 3 bases from V and 0 bases from J, leaving 15 bases between. This CDR3 is 18 amino acids long. Germline CDR1 MNHEY, CDR2 SVGEGT. The CDR3, as DNA: TGTGCCAGCAGTTATCTACTAGCACTCCCCTCTGGGGCCAACGTCCTGACTTTC. Encoded protein: CASSYLLALPSGANVLTF.